These 4 T cell receptor beta chains share one sample of origin, sequenced in a study of T-cell reconstitution after alpha-beta-depleted transplantation in children. The TCRbeta library incorporated unique molecular identifiers. TCRdb reanalysed the PCR reads using MiXCR and keeps one entry per CDR3 protein. The table has hundreds of thousands of distinct CDR3 sequences, roughly 17% seen once; the top ten hold approximately 1.1%. Sequenced material: PBMCs from the stem cell graft donor, taken from the stem cell graft. These receptors all come from a human donor who donated a stem cell graft to a child with acute myeloid leukemia.

This clonotype has a count of ten or more. This rearrangement joins TRBV30 to TRBJ2-2; weak D call: TRBD1 (6 bases). V lost 4 bases and J lost 5, with 17 bases in between. Germline V gene sequence: CDR1 GTSNPN, CDR2 SVGIG (reference sequence). The CDR3 sequence is 15 residues long. This CDR3 reads CAWKRTKGETGELFF. CDR3 sequence (DNA): TGTGCCTGGAAGAGGACGAAGGGGGAGACCGGGGAGCTGTTTTTT.

V gene TRBV7-2 combines with J gene TRBJ2-5; a possible D gene is TRBD2 (6 bases). CDR3 size: 17 residues. V lost 3 bases, J lost 1 base, and 18 bases lay in between. Germline V gene sequence: CDR1 SGHTA, CDR2 FQGNSA. CDR3 loop: CASSFSASVAFQETQYF. The CDR3 region has the DNA TGTGCCAGCAGCTTCTCCGCTAGCGTAGCGTTCCAAGAGACCCAGTACTTC.

The V call is TRBV11-3, the J call TRBJ2-3, with 8 nucleotides matching TRBD2. CDR1 SGHNT and CDR2 YENEEA come from the germline V gene. Germline trimming cut 10 bases from V and 4 bases from J; bases unmatched to any gene: 7. The CDR3 sequence is 13 residues long. The CDR3 region has the DNA TGTGCCACAGCGGGGGCCTTCGCAGATACGCAGTATTTT. It specifies CATAGAFADTQYF.

This clonotype was detected many times. This rearrangement joins TRBV29-1 to TRBJ1-1; D not certain. CDR1 is SQVTM, CDR2 ANQGSEA, per germline. This CDR3 spans 13 amino acids. The ends were cut back, 3 bases at V and 0 bases at J, with 8 bases in the middle. CDR3 sequence (DNA): TGCAGCGTTGACGAGCCCATGAACACTGAAGCTTTCTTT. Its translation is CSVDEPMNTEAFF.